Described below is a single T cell receptor beta chain sequence and its context. Its antigen remains undetermined. Base quality data are lacking; no much larger clone is found one base away. This sample was included in a study of blood T cell repertoires in COVID-19 (dated by TCRdb to the early 2020s). The study in broad terms: The collaborator samples originated in the United States, Italy and Spain and spanned the acute and convalescent phases of COVID-19. The prospective study material was composed of cDNA or gDNA derived from T cells, B-cell-depleted T cells, or PBMCs. Deeply sampled blood TCRbeta repertoires from subjects exposed to, actively infected with, or recovered from COVID-19 were included in the dataset. The repertoires were released in a freely available public database meant as a resource for research on the immune response to SARS-CoV-2. Samples came from the ongoing ImmuneRACE study (first 160 participants) plus 1,254 subjects from 6 global collaborators. Sample metadata almost always included a de-identified subject ID, COVID-19 status, age in years and sex. Where HLA class I and class II types were available, the types were taken from metadata supplied by the sample provider, not from assay-based typing. The research as a whole found: The amount of clinical and demographic metadata varied by source and participant and was provided uncurated.

The immunoSEQ Assay, a bias-controlled multiplex PCR, was used to amplify TCRbeta CDR3 regions from genomic DNA. As for the authors' bioinformatics: Nucleated cell counts per sample were estimated from amplification of reference gene primers within the assay. To quantify the absolute abundance of each unique TCRbeta CDR3 rearrangement, sequence reads were collapsed and filtered. For each sample, productive Simpson clonality was calculated by taking the square root of Simpson's diversity index across productive rearrangements. TCRdb took this table from immuneACCESS and kept in-frame rearrangements with V and J called. Such tables lack part of the clones; where checked against another copy, unresolved V genes explain under half of the gap, and the rest is unexplained. D and trimming were read from the DNA, whereas the V and J calls and clone size are those reported in that table. In this sample the table shows 200,000 to 300,000 clones, 80% to 90% of which occur a single time. The ten largest clones add up to about 2.1% of the sample.

Each collaborating institution followed its own protocols to collect whole blood in K2EDTA tubes. Collaborator samples were shipped for TCRbeta analysis as frozen whole blood, isolated PBMCs, or DNA extracted from either sample type. CDR3 length: 16 amino acids, cysteine to phenylalanine. The DNA shown is the 48-base CDR3, in frame from base 1. CDR1 and CDR2, looked up from the germline V gene, are MDHEN and SYDVKM. V is clipped by 1 base and J by 7 bases, and the sequence between their germline boundaries is 20 bases long. The chain was built from TRBV28 and TRBJ2-7, and TRBD1 may be the D gene, going by 6 matching bases. Source material: peripheral blood. The receptor's source is a woman aged 45 to 65 with acute or convalescent COVID-19. CDR3 sequence: CASSLFSTRQVPEQYF. The DNA reads TGTGCCAGCAGTTTATTCTCCACTCGACAGGTCCCTGAGCAGTACTTC.